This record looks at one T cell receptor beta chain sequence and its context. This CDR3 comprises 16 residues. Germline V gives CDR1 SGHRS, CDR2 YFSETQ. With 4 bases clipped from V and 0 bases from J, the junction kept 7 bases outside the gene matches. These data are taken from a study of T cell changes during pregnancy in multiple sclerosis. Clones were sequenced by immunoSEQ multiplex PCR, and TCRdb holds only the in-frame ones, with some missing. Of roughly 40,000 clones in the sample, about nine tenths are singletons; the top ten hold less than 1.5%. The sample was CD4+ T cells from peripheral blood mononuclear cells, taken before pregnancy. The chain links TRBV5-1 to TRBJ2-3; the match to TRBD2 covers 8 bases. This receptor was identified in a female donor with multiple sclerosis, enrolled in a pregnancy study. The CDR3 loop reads CASSPRPSGSTDTQYF. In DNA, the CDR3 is TGCGCCAGCAGCCCCCGCCCTAGCGGGAGCACAGATACGCAGTATTTT. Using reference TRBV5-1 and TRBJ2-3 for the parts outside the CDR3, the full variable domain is KAGVTQTPRYLIKTRGQQVTLSCSPISGHRSVSWYQQTPGQGLQFLFEYFSETQRNKGNFPGRFSGRQFSNSRSEMNVSTLELGDSALYLCASSPRPSGSTDTQYFGPGTRLTVL.